This TCR beta chain was sequenced during a study of blood T cell repertoires in COVID-19. Participant age was roughly 18 to 90 years, and participants resided in around 24 US areas. Two negative PCRs, clearance, or symptom resolution were required of recovered Cohort 3 donors. This CDR3 spans 18 amino acids. V was pared by 3 bases and J by 1 base, with 8 bases of the junction left unmatched. CDR1 and CDR2 from the germline V gene are SGHAT and FQNNGV. Profiled with immunoSEQ multiplex PCR; TCRdb holds only in-frame clones, not every one. Of 210,000 or so clones in the sample, approximately 90% were seen once.

This TCR was sampled from a young man who had recovered from COVID-19. The chain uses TRBV11-2 and TRBJ2-3; 12 bases are shared with TRBD2. Sequenced sample: PBMCs or T cells enriched from blood (not recorded which). This CDR3 reads CASSLDGLAGSGTDTQYF. CDR3 DNA: TGTGCCAGCAGCTTGGATGGACTAGCGGGGTCGGGCACAGATACGCAGTATTTT. Using reference TRBV11-2 and TRBJ2-3 for the parts outside the CDR3, the full variable domain is EAGVAQSPRYKIIEKRQSVAFWCNPISGHATLYWYQQILGQGPKLLIQFQNNGVVDDSQLPKDRFSAERLKGVDSTLKIQPAKLEDSAVYLCASSLDGLAGSGTDTQYFGPGTRLTVL.